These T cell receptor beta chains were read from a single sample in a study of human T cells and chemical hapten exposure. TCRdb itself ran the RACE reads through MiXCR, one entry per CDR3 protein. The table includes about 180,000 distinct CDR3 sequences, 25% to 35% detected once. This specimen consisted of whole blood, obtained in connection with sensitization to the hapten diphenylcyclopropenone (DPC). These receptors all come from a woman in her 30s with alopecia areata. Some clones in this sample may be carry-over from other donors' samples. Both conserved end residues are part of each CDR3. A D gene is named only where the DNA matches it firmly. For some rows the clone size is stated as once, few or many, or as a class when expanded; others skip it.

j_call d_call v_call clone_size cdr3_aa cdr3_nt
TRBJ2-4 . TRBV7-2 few CASSPPTKNIQYF TGTGCCAGCAGCCCACCGACCAAAAACATTCAGTACTTC
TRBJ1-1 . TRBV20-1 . CSAPRGAANTEAFF TGCAGTGCCCCGAGAGGGGCGGCGAACACTGAAGCTTTCTTT
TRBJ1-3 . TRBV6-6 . CASSYEGVRDTIYF TGTGCCAGCAGTTACGAGGGCGTCAGGGACACCATATATTTT
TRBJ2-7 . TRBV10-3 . CAISGADYEQYF TGTGCCATCAGTGGGGCCGACTACGAGCAGTACTTC
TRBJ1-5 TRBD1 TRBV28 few CASSETGPGPQHF TGTGCCAGCAGCGAGACAGGGCCCGGGCCCCAGCATTTT
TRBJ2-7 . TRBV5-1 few CASSLRIDEQYF TGCGCCAGCAGCTTGCGGATTGACGAGCAGTACTTC
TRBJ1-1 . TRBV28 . CASSPRGGTEAFF TGTGCCAGCAGTCCCCGCGGGGGGACTGAAGCTTTCTTT
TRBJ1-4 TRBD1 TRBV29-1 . CSVRTTGGEKLFF TGCAGCGTCCGTACAACAGGGGGAGAAAAACTGTTTTTT
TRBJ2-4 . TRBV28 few CASSPAGAAKNIQYF TGTGCCAGCAGTCCCGCCGGGGCAGCCAAAAACATTCAGTACTTC
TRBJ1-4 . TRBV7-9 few CASSLDTGEKLFF TGTGCCAGCAGCTTGGATACAGGGGAAAAACTGTTTTTT
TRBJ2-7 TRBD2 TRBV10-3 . CAIRGRTSGSYEQYF TGTGCCATCAGGGGCCGGACTAGCGGGAGTTACGAGCAGTACTTC
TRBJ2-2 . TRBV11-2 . CASSFVQGSGELFF TGTGCCAGCAGCTTTGTTCAGGGGTCCGGGGAGCTGTTTTTT
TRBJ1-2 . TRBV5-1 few CASSLGESDGYTF TGCGCCAGCAGCTTGGGGGAGTCAGATGGCTACACCTTC
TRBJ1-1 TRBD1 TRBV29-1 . CSVLTGITEAFF TGCAGCGTCTTGACAGGGATAACTGAAGCTTTCTTT
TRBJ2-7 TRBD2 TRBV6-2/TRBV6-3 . CASRPTSGEAYEQYF TGTGCCAGCAGACCCACTAGCGGAGAGGCTTACGAGCAGTACTTC
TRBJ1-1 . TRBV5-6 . CASSFSGEAFF TGTGCCAGCAGCTTTAGTGGGGAAGCTTTCTTT
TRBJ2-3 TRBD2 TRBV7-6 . CASSLGSGRAGDTQYF TGTGCCAGCAGCTTAGGGAGCGGGAGGGCCGGAGATACGCAGTATTTT
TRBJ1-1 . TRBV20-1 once CSARDQRRGKTEAFF TGCAGTGCTAGAGATCAAAGGAGGGGAAAGACTGAAGCTTTCTTT
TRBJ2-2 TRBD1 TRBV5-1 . CASTPRGTATPGELFF TGCGCCAGCACCCCGAGGGGGACAGCTACCCCCGGGGAGCTGTTTTTT
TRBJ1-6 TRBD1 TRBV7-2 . CASSRTVTGANSPLHF TGTGCCAGCAGCCGCACCGTGACAGGGGCTAATTCACCCCTCCACTTT
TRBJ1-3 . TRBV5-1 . CASSGVGGGLSGNTIYF TGCGCCAGCAGCGGAGTTGGAGGGGGACTCTCTGGAAACACCATATATTTT
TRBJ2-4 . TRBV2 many CASSPSTAKNIQYF TGTGCCAGCAGCCCTAGTACAGCCAAAAACATTCAGTACTTC
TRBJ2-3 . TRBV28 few CASSRVTQYF TGTGCCAGCAGTAGGGTTACGCAGTATTTT
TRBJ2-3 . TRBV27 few CASSLDTGLRDTQYF TGTGCCAGCAGTTTAGATACGGGGCTCAGGGATACGCAGTATTTT
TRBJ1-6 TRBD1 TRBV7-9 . CASSPTGTGVPHF TGTGCCAGCAGCCCTACCGGGACAGGGGTTCCCCACTTT
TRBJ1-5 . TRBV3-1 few CASSQLNQPQHF TGTGCCAGCAGCCAGCTCAACCAGCCCCAGCATTTT
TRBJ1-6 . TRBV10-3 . CAISESGTPMDSPLHF TGTGCCATCAGTGAGTCCGGGACACCGATGGATTCACCCCTCCACTTT
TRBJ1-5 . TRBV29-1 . CSVETGGGGNQPQHF TGCAGCGTTGAAACAGGCGGTGGGGGCAATCAGCCCCAGCATTTT
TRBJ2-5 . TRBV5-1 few CASSWGPGEETQYF TGCGCCAGCAGCTGGGGGCCAGGGGAAGAGACCCAGTACTTC
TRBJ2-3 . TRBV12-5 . CASGFLGYSDQDTQYF TGTGCTAGTGGTTTCCTCGGTTATAGCGATCAAGATACGCAGTATTTT
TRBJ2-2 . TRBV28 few CASKDSQFDKSSGELFF TGTGCCAGCAAGGACTCCCAATTCGACAAATCGAGCGGGGAGCTGTTTTTT
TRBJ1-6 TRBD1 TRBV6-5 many CATAVQGAGSPLHF TGTGCCACCGCGGTACAGGGGGCAGGTTCACCCCTCCACTTT
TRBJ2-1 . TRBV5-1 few CASSPTFGDNEQFF TGCGCCAGCAGTCCCACATTCGGAGACAATGAGCAGTTCTTC
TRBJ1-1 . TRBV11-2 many CASSFSENTEAFF TGTGCCAGCAGCTTTTCGGAGAACACTGAAGCTTTCTTT
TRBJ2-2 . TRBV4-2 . CASSQEPRSGELFF TGTGCCAGCAGCCAAGAACCTAGGTCCGGGGAGCTGTTTTTT
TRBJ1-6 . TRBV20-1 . CSASAPGVARAAYNSPLHF TGCAGTGCTAGTGCCCCCGGGGTGGCCCGGGCCGCCTATAATTCACCCCTCCACTTT
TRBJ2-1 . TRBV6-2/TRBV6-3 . CASRPQGGLINEQFF TGTGCCAGCAGACCCCAGGGGGGACTGATCAATGAGCAGTTCTTC
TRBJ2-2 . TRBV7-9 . CASSTGPNTGELFF TGTGCCAGCAGCACGGGTCCAAACACCGGGGAGCTGTTTTTT
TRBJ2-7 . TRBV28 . CATAGQLYEQYF TGTGCTACCGCGGGACAGCTCTACGAGCAGTACTTC
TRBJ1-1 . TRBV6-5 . CASIPMGVRGTEAFF TGTGCCAGCATCCCGATGGGGGTGAGGGGGACTGAAGCTTTCTTT
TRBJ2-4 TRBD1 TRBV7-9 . CASSHPGQGLDIQYF TGTGCCAGCAGCCACCCGGGACAGGGGTTGGACATTCAGTACTTC
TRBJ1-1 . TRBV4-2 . CASSQSRNTEAFF TGTGCCAGCAGCCAGTCTCGGAACACTGAAGCTTTCTTT
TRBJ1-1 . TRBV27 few CASSTRRTGRYTEAFF TGTGCCAGCAGTACCAGAAGGACGGGAAGGTACACTGAAGCTTTCTTT
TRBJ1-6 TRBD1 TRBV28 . CASSPWSGGINNSPLHF TGTGCCAGCAGTCCGTGGTCAGGGGGGATTAATAATTCACCCCTCCACTTT
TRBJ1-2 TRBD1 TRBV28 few CASGSGEGQYHGYTF TGTGCCAGCGGTAGCGGCGAGGGACAGTATCATGGCTACACCTTC
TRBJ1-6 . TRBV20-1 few CSASTGNTNSPLHF TGCAGTGCTAGCACAGGCAATACTAATTCACCCCTCCACTTT
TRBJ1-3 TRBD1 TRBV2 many CASSATGASGNTIYF TGTGCCAGCAGCGCTACAGGGGCCAGTGGAAACACCATATATTTT
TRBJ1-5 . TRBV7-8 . CASSLNNLSNQPQHF TGTGCCAGCAGCTTAAATAATTTGAGCAATCAGCCCCAGCATTTT
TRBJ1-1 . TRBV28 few CASSPVQLNTEAFF TGTGCCAGCAGCCCTGTCCAGCTGAACACTGAAGCTTTCTTT
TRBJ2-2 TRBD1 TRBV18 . CASSPKGAYSTGELFF TGTGCCAGCTCACCAAAGGGGGCCTATTCCACCGGGGAGCTGTTTTTT
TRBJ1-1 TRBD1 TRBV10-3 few CAISEYLRTGETEAFF TGTGCCATCAGTGAGTACCTCCGGACAGGGGAGACTGAAGCTTTCTTT
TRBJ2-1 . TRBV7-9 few CASTPLDEQFF TGTGCCAGCACCCCACTAGATGAGCAGTTCTTC
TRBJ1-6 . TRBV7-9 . CASSLGRDPGRNSPLHF TGTGCCAGCAGCTTAGGAAGGGACCCCGGACGGAATTCACCCCTCCACTTT
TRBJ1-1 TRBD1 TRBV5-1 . CASSLGDSQRAFF TGCGCCAGCAGCTTGGGGGACAGTCAGAGAGCTTTCTTT
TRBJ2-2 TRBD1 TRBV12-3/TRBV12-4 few CASRSSMGQGAAGELFF TGTGCCAGCAGATCATCCATGGGACAGGGGGCGGCCGGGGAGCTGTTTTTT